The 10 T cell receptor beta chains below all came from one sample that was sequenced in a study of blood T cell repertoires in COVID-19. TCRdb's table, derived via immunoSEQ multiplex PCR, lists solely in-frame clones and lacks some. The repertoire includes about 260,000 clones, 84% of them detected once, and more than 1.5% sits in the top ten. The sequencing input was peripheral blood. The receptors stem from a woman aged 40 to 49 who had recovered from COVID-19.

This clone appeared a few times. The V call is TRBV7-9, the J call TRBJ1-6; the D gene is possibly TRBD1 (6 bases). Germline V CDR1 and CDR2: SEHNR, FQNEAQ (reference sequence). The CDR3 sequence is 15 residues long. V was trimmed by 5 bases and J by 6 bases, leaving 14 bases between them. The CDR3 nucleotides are TGTGCCAGCAGCAGACAGACAGGCATTAATTCACCCCTCCACTTT. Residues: CASSRQTGINSPLHF.

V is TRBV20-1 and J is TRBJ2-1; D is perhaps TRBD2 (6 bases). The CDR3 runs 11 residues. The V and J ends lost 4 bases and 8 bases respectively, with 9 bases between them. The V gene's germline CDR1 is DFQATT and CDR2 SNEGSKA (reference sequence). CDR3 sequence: CSATSGHEQFF. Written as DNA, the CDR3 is TGCAGTGCTACAAGCGGGCATGAGCAGTTCTTC.

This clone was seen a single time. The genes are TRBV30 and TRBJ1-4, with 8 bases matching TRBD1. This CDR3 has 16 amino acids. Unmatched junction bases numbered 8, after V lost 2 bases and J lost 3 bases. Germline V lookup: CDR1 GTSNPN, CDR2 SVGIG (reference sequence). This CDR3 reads CAWSPLTGDANEKLFF. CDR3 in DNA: TGTGCCTGGAGTCCCCTGACAGGGGATGCTAATGAAAAACTGTTTTTT.

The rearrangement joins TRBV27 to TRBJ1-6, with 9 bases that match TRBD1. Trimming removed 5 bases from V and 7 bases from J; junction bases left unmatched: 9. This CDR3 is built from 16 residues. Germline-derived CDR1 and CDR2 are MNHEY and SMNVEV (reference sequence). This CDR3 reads CASSHNRDRVNSPLHF. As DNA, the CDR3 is TGTGCCAGCAGTCACAACCGGGACAGGGTAAATTCACCCCTCCACTTT.

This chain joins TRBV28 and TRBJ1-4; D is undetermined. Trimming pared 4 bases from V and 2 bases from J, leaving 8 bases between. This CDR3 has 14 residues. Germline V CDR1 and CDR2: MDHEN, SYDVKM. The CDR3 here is CASSSRLTNEKLFF. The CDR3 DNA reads TGTGCCAGCAGTTCCAGGCTCACTAATGAAAAACTGTTTTTT.

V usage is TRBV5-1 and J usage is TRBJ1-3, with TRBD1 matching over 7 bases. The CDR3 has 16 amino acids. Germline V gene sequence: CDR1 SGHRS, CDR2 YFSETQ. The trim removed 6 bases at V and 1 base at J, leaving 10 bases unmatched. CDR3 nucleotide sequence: TGCGCCAGCACCCCGACAGGGTCCGGGTCTGGAAACACCATATATTTT. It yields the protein CASTPTGSGSGNTIYF. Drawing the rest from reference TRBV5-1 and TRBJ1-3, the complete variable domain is KAGVTQTPRYLIKTRGQQVTLSCSPISGHRSVSWYQQTPGQGLQFLFEYFSETQRNKGNFPGRFSGRQFSNSRSEMNVSTLELGDSALYLCASTPTGSGSGNTIYFGEGSWLTVV.

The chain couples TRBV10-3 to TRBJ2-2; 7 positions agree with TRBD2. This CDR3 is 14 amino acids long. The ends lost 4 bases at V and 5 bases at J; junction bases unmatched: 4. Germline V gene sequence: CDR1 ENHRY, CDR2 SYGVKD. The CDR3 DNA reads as TGTGCCATCAGTGCCCAGGGAGGGACCGGGGAGCTGTTTTTT. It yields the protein CAISAQGGTGELFF.

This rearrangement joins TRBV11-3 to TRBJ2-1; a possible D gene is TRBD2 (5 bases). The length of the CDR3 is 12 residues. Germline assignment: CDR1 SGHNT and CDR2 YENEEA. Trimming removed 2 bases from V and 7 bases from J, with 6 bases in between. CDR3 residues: CASSLRENEQFF. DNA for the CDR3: TGTGCCAGCAGCTTACGGGAAAATGAGCAGTTCTTC. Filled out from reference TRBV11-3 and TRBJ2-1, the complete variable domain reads EAGVVQSPRYKIIEKKQPVAFWCNPISGHNTLYWYLQNLGQGPELLIRYENEEAVDDSQLPKDRFSAERLKGVDSTLKIQPAELGDSAVYLCASSLRENEQFFGPGTRLTVL.

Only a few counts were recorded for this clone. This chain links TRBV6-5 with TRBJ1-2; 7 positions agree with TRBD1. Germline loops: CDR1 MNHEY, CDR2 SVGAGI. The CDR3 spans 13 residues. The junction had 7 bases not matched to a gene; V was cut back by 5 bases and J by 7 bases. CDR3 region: CASSPTGSGGYTF. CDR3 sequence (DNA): TGTGCCAGCAGTCCGACAGGGAGTGGTGGCTACACCTTC.

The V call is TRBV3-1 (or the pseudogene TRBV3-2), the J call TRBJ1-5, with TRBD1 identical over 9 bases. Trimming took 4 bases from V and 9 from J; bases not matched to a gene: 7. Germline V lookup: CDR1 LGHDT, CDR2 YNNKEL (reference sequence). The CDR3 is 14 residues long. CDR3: CASSPWTGEGPQHF. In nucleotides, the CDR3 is TGTGCCAGCAGCCCTTGGACAGGGGAAGGGCCCCAGCATTTT.